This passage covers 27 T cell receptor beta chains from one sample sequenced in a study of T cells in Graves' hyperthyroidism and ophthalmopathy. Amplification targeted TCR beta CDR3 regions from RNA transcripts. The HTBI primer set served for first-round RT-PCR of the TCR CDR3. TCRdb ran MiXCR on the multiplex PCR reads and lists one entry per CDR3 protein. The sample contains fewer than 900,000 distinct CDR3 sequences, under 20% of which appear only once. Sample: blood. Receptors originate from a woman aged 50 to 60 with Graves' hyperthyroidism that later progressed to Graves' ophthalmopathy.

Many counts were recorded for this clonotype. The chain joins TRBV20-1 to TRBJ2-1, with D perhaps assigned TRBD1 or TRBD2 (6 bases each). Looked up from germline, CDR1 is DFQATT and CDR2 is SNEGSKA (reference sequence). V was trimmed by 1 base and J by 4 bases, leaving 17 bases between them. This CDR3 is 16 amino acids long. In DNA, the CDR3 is TGCAGTGCTAGAGCCACCGGAGGGACAAAGTACAATGAGCAGTTCTTC. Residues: CSARATGGTKYNEQFF.

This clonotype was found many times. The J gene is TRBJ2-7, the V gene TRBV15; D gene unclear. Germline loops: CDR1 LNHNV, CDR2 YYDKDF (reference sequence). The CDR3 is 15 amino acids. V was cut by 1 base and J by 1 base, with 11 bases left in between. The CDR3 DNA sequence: TGTGCCACCAGCAGAGTCGGACCGGCGTCCTACGAGCAGTACTTC. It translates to CATSRVGPASYEQYF. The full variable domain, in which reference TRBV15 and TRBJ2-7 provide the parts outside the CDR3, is DAMVIQNPRYQVTQFGKPVTLSCSQTLNHNVMYWYQQKSSQAPKLLFHYYDKDFNNEADTPDNFQSRRPNTSFCFLDIRSPGLGDTAMYLCATSRVGPASYEQYFGPGTRLTVT.

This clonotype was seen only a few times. The CDR3 here is CASSSTGKDSPLHF. The DNA for the CDR3 is TGTGCCAGCAGCTCGACAGGGAAGGATTCACCCCTCCACTTT. The J gene is TRBJ1-6, the V gene TRBV7-6; 7 nucleotides align to TRBD1. CDR1 and CDR2 from the germline V gene are SGHVS and FNYEAQ. V was clipped by 4 bases and J by 8 bases; unmatched bases: 5. The CDR3 runs 14 residues. Complete variable domain (other parts from reference TRBV7-6 and TRBJ1-6): GAGVSQSPRYKVTKRGQDVALRCDPISGHVSLYWYRQALGQGPEFLTYFNYEAQQDKSGLPNDRFSAERPEGSISTLTIQRTEQRDSAMYRCASSSTGKDSPLHFGNGTRLTVT.

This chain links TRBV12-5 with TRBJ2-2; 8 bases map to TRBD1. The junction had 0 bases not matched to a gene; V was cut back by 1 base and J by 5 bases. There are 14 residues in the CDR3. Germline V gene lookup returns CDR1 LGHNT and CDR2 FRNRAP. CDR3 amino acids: CASGLGQGTGELFF. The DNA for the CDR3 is TGTGCTAGTGGTTTGGGACAGGGGACCGGGGAGCTGTTTTTT. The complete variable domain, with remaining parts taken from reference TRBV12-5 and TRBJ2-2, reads DARVTQTPRHKVTEMGQEVTMRCQPILGHNTVFWYRQTMMQGLELLAYFRNRAPLDDSGMPKDRFSAEMPDATLATLKIQPSEPRDSAVYFCASGLGQGTGELFFGEGSRLTVL.

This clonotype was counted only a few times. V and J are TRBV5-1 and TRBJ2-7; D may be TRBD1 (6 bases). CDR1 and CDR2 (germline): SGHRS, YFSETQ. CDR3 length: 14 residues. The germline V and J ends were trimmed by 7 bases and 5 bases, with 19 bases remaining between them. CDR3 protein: CASANRAGDDEQYF. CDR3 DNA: TGCGCCAGCGCTAATAGGGCAGGGGACGACGAGCAGTACTTC.

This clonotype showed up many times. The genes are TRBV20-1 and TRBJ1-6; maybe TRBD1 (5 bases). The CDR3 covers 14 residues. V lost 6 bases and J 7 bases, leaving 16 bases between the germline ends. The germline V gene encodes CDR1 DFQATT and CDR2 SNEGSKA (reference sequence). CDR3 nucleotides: TGCAGTGCCCCGGGGACGGACAAAAATTCACCCCTCCACTTT. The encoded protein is CSAPGTDKNSPLHF.

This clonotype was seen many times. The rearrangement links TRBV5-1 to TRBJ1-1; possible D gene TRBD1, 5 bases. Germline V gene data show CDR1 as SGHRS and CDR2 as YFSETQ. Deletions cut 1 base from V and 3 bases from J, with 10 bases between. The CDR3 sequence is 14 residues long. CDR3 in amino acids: CASSLPVGDTEAFF. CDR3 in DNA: TGCGCCAGCAGCTTGCCTGTGGGGGACACTGAAGCTTTCTTT.

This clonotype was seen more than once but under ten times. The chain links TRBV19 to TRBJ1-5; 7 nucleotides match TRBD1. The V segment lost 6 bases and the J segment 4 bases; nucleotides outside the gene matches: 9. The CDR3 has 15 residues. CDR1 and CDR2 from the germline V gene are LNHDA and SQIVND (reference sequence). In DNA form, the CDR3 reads TGTGCCAGTAGCAGCTGGACAGGCGTTAATCAGCCCCAGCATTTT. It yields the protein CASSSWTGVNQPQHF.

Here the CDR3 DNA reads TGCGCCAGCAGTGAGTCGTTCTCGGTGCAGGGTGGCGAAAAACTGTTTTTT. Translation gives CASSESFSVQGGEKLFF. This chain uses TRBV10-2 with TRBJ1-4; tentative D call: TRBD1 (5 bases). Germline V gives CDR1 WSHSY, CDR2 SAAADI. Trimming stripped 0 bases from V and 8 bases from J, with 19 bases between. The CDR3 extends over 17 amino acids.

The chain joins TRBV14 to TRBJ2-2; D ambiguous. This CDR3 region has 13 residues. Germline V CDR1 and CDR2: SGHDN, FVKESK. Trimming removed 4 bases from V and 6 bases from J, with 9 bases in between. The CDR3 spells CASSPSLSGELFF. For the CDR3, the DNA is TGTGCCAGCAGCCCAAGTTTATCCGGGGAGCTGTTTTTT.

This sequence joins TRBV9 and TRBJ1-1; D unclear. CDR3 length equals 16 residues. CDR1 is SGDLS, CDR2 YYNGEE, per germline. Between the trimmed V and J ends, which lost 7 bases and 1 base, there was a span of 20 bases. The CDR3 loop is CASHTSRWVGNTEAFF. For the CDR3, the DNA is TGTGCCAGCCATACGTCCAGGTGGGTAGGGAACACTGAAGCTTTCTTT.

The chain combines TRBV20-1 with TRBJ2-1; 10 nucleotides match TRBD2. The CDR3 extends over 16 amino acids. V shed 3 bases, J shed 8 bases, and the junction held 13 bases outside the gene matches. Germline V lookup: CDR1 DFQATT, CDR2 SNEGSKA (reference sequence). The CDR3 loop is CSASRTSGLPSDEQFF. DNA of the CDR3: TGCAGTGCTAGCCGGACTAGCGGATTACCTAGCGATGAGCAGTTCTTC.

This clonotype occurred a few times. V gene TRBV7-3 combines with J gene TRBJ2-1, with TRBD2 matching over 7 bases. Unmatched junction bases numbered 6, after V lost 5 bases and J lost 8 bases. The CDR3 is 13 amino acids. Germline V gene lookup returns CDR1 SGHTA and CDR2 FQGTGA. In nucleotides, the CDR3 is TGTGCCAGCAGCCAATCAGGGAGGGATGAGCAGTTCTTC. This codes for CASSQSGRDEQFF.

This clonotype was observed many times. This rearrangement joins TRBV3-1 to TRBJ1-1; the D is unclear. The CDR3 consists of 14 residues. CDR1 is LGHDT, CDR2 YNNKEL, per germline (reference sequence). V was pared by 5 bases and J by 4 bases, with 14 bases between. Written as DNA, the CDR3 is TGTGCCAGCAGCTCGACACTCCCGGGCACTGAAGCTTTCTTT. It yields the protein CASSSTLPGTEAFF. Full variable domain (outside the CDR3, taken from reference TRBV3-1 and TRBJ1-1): DTAVSQTPKYLVTQMGNDKSIKCEQNLGHDTMYWYKQDSKKFLKIMFSYNNKELIINETVPNRFSPKSPDKAHLNLHINSLELGDSAVYFCASSSTLPGTEAFFGQGTRLTVV.

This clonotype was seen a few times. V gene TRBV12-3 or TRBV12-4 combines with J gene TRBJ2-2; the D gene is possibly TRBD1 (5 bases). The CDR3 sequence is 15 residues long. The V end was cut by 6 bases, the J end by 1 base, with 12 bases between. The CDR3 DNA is TGTGCCAGCAGCTATGGGGCCAGGAACACCGGGGAGCTGTTTTTT. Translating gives CASSYGARNTGELFF.

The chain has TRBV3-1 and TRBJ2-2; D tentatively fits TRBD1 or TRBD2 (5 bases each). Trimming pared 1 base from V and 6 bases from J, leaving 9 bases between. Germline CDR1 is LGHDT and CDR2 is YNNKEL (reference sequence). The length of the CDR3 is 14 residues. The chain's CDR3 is CASSQVMGAGELFF. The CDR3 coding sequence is TGTGCCAGCAGCCAAGTTATGGGGGCCGGGGAGCTGTTTTTT.

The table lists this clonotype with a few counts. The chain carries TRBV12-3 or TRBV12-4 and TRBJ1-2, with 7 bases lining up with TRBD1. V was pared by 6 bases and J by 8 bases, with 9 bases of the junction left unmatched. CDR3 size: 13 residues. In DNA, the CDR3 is TGTGCCAGCAGCAAAGACAGGGCAAGGGGCTACACCTTC. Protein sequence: CASSKDRARGYTF.

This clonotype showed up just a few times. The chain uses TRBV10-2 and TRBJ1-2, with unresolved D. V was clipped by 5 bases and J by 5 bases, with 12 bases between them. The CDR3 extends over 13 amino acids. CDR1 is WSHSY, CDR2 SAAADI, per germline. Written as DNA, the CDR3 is TGCGCCAGCAGTTCATCCGACAAGTATGGCTACACCTTC. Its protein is CASSSSDKYGYTF.

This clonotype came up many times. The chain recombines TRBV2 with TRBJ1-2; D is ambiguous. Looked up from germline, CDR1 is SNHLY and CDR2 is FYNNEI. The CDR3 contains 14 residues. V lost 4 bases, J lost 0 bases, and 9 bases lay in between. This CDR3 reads CASSVEGANYGYTF. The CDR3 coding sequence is TGTGCCAGCAGTGTGGAGGGAGCTAACTATGGCTACACCTTC.

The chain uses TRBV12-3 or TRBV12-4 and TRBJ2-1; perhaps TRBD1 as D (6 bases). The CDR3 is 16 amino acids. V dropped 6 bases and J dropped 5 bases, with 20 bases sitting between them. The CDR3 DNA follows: TGTGCCAGCAGGCGTTCCGGAAACAGGGTCAACAATGAGCAGTTCTTC. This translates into CASRRSGNRVNNEQFF.

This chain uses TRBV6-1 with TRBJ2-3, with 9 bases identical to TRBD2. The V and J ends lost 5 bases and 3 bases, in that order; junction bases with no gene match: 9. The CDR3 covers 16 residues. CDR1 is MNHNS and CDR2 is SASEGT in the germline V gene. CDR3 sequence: CASSSLSAGGTDTQYF. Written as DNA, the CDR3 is TGTGCCAGCAGTTCCCTTTCGGCGGGGGGGACAGATACGCAGTATTTT.

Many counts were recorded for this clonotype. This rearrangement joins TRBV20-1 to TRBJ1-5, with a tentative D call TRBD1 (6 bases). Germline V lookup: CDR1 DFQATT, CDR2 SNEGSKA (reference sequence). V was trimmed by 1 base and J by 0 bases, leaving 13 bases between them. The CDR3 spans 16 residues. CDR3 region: CSARAPGASSNQPQHF. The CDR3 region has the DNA TGCAGTGCTAGAGCGCCGGGGGCGAGTAGCAATCAGCCCCAGCATTTT.

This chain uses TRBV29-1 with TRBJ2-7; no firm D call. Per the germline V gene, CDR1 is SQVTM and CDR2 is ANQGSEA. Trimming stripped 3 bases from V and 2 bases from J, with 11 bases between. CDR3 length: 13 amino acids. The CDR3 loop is CSVEGSSPYEQYF. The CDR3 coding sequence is TGCAGCGTTGAGGGTAGCAGCCCCTACGAGCAGTACTTC.

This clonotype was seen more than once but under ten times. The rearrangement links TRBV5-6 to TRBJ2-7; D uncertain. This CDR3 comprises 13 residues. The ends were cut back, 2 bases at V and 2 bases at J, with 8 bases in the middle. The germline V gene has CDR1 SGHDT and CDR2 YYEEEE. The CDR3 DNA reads TGTGCCAGCAGCTTTACACATACCTACGAGCAGTACTTC. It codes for CASSFTHTYEQYF.

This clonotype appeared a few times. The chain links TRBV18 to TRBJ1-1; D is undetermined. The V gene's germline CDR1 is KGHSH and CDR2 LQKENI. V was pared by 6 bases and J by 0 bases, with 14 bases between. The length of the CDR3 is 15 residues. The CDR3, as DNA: TGTGCCAGCTCCGAACTCCGGGCCTTGAACACTGAAGCTTTCTTT. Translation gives CASSELRALNTEAFF.

CDR3 sequence reads: CASSNMGTVRYNEQFF. The DNA of the CDR3 is TGTGCCAGCAGTAATATGGGTACCGTTAGGTACAATGAGCAGTTCTTC. The chain has TRBV6-4 and TRBJ2-1; D gene ambiguous. The CDR3 totals 16 residues. Germline loops: CDR1 MRHNA, CDR2 SNTAGT. Trimming removed 5 bases at V and 4 bases at J, with 18 bases between.

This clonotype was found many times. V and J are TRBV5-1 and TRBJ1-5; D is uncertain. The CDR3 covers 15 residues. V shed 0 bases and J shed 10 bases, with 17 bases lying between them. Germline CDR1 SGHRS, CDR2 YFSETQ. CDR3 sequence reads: CASSLAGLEINPQHF. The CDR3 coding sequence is TGCGCCAGCAGCTTGGCCGGCCTGGAGATCAATCCCCAGCATTTT. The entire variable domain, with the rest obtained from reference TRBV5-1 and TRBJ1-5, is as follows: KAGVTQTPRYLIKTRGQQVTLSCSPISGHRSVSWYQQTPGQGLQFLFEYFSETQRNKGNFPGRFSGRQFSNSRSEMNVSTLELGDSALYLCASSLAGLEINPQHFGDGTRLSIL.